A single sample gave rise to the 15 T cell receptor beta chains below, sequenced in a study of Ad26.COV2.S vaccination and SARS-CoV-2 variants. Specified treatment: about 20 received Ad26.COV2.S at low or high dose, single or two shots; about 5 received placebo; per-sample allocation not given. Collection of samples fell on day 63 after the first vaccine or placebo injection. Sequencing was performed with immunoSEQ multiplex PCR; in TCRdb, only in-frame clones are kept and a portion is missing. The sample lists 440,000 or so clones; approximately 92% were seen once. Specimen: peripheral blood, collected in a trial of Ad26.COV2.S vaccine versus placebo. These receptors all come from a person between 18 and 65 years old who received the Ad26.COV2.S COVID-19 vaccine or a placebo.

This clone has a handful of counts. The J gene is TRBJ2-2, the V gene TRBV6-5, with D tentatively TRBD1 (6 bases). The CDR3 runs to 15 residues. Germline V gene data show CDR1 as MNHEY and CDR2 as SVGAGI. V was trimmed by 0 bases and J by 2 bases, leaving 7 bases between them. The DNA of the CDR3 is TGTGCCAGCAGTTACTCGGGACAAAACACCGGGGAGCTGTTTTTT. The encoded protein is CASSYSGQNTGELFF.

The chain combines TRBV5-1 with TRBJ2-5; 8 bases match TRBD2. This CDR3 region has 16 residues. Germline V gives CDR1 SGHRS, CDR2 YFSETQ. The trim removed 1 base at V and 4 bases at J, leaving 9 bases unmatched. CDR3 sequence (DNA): TGCGCCAGCAGCTTGTCACCAGCGGGGGTGTCAGAGACCCAGTACTTC. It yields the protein CASSLSPAGVSETQYF.

In DNA form, the CDR3 reads TGTGCCAGCAGCTTGTACACAGGGGGCTTTGAAAAACTGTTTTTT. It encodes CASSLYTGGFEKLFF. The V and J genes are TRBV5-4 and TRBJ1-4, with 9 bases fitting TRBD1. V dropped 1 base and J dropped 7; count of bases not matched to a gene: 5. The V gene's germline CDR1 is SGHNT and CDR2 YYREEE (reference sequence). This CDR3 comprises 15 residues. Variable domain in full (rest from reference TRBV5-4 and TRBJ1-4): ETGVTQSPTHLIKTRGQQVTLRCSSQSGHNTVSWYQQALGQGPQFIFQYYREEENGRGNFPPRFSGLQFPNYSSELNVNALELDDSALYLCASSLYTGGFEKLFFGSGTQLSVL.

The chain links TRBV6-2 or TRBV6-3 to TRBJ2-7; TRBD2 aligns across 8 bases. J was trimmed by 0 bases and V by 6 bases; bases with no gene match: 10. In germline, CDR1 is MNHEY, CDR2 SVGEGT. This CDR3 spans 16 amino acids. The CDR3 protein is CASSLTTSGSSYEQYF. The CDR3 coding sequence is TGTGCCAGCAGCCTGACTACTAGCGGCAGCTCCTACGAGCAGTACTTC.

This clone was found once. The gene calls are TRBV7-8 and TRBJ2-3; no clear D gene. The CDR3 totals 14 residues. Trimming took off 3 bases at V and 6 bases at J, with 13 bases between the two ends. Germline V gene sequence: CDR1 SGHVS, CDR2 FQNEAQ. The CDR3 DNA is TGTGCCAGCAGCTTCCAGATCTATTTCGATACGCAGTATTTT. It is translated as CASSFQIYFDTQYF.

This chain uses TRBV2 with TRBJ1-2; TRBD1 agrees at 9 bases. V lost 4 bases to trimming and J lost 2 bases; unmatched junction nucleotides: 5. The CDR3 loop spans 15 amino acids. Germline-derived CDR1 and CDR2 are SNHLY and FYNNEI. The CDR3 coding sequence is TGTGCCAGCAGTGGGGACAGGGTCTTCAACTATGGCTACACCTTC. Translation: CASSGDRVFNYGYTF. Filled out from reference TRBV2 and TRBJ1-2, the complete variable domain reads EPEVTQTPSHQVTQMGQEVILRCVPISNHLYFYWYRQILGQKVEFLVSFYNNEISEKSEIFDDQFSVERPDGSNFTLKIRSTKLEDSAMYFCASSGDRVFNYGYTFGSGTRLTVV.

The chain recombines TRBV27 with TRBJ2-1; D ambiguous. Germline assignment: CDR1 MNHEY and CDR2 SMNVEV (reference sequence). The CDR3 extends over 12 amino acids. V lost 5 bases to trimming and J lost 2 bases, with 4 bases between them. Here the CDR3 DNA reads TGTGCCAGCAGTACCACCTACAATGAGCAGTTCTTC. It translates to CASSTTYNEQFF.

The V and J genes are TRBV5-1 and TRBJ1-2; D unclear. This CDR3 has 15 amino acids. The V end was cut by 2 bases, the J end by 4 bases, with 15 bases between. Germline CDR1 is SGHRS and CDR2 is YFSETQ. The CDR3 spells CASSLTGSKGYGYTF. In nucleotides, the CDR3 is TGCGCCAGCAGCTTAACCGGGTCTAAAGGCTATGGCTACACCTTC.

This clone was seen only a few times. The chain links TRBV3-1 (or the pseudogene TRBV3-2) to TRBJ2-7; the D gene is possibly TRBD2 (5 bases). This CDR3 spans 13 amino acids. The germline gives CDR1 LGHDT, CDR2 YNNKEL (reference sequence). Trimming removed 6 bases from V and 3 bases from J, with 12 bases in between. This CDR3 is CASRRSGRYEQYF. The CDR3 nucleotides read TGTGCCAGCAGACGAAGCGGCCGCTACGAGCAGTACTTC.

CDR3 residues: CASSLHQGPLHF. CDR3 DNA: TGTGCCAGCAGTTTACATCAAGGGCCCCTCCACTTT. The chain is built from TRBV28 and TRBJ1-6; D unclear. Germline V gene sequence: CDR1 MDHEN, CDR2 SYDVKM. The CDR3 has 12 residues. V lost 2 bases and J 13 bases, leaving 9 bases between the germline ends.

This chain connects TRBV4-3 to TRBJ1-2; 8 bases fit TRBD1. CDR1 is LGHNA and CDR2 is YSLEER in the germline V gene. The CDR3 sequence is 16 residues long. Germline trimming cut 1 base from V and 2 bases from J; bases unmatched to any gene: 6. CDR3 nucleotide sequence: TGCGCCAGCAGCCAAGCGTCCGGACAGGGAAACTATGGCTACACCTTC. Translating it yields CASSQASGQGNYGYTF.

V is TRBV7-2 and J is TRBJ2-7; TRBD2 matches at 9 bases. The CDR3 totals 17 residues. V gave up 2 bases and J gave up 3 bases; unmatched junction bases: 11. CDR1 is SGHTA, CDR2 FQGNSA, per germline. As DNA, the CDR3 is TGTGCCAGCAGCTTAAAGGGTAGCGGGGGATATTACTACGAGCAGTACTTC. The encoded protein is CASSLKGSGGYYYEQYF.

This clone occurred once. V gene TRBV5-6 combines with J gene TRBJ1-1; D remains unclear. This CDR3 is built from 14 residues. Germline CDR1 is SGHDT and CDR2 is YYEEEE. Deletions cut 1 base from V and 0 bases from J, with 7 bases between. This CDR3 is CASSLLTVNTEAFF. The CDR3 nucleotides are TGTGCCAGCAGCTTGTTGACGGTGAACACTGAAGCTTTCTTT.

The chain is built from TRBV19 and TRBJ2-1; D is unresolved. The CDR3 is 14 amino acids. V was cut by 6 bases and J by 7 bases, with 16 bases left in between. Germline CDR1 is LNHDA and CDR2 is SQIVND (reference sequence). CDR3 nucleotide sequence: TGTGCCAGTAGGGGTTTTTCCCCACCAAATGAGCAGTTCTTC. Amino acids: CASRGFSPPNEQFF.

This CDR3 is CASSEGPLNSPLHF. The CDR3 coding sequence is TGTGCCAGCAGCGAGGGGCCGTTGAATTCACCCCTCCACTTT. The rearrangement links TRBV11-2 to TRBJ1-6, with D maybe TRBD1 (5 bases). With 5 bases removed from V and 7 bases from J, the gap between germline ends came to 12 bases. The CDR3 spans 14 residues. Germline values: CDR1 SGHAT, CDR2 FQNNGV.